This record concerns one TCR beta chain sequence. This specimen belongs to a study of T cell changes during pregnancy in multiple sclerosis. Clones were sequenced by immunoSEQ multiplex PCR, and TCRdb holds only the in-frame ones, with some missing. Of tens of thousands of clones listed, about 90% are singletons. The J segment lost 4 bases and the V segment lost 5 bases, leaving 8 bases of the junction unmatched. The CDR3 runs to 15 residues. Germline loops: CDR1 SGHKS, CDR2 YYEKEE (reference sequence). The receptor was derived from a female donor in good health, enrolled as a control in a pregnancy study. The chain employs TRBV5-5 and TRBJ2-5, with 10 bases matching TRBD2. This specimen was peripheral blood, taken after pregnancy. The CDR3 coding sequence is TGTGCCAGCAGTCTCGGACTAGCGGTAAGAGAGACCCAGTACTTC. Residues: CASSLGLAVRETQYF. The full variable domain, completed using reference TRBV5-5 and TRBJ2-5, is DAGVTQSPTHLIKTRGQQVTLRCSPISGHKSVSWYQQVLGQGPQFIFQYYEKEERGRGNFPDRFSARQFPNYSSELNVNALLLGDSALYLCASSLGLAVRETQYFGPGTRLLVL.